This TCR beta chain came from a study of Graves' ophthalmopathy and Graves' hyperthyroidism. The authors amplified TCR beta CDR3 regions, and they did so from RNA transcripts for repertoire sequencing. Second-round multiplex PCR came after first-round RT-PCR with HTBI primers. TCRdb passed the multiplex PCR reads through MiXCR, listing each CDR3 protein once. The sample holds under 800,000 distinct CDR3 sequences; 20% to 25% are singletons and the top ten take around 6.9%. This clonotype was detected once. The CDR3 runs 13 residues. Germline values: CDR1 MNHEY, CDR2 SMNVEV (reference sequence). The trim removed 5 bases at V and 7 bases at J, leaving 6 bases unmatched. Each hyperthyroidism patient was newly diagnosed, with under 2 months' duration, and aged 18 to 65. Patients were left out if they had other autoimmune diseases, uncontrolled infections, pregnancy or lactation. Clinical symptoms, serum thyroxine, TRAb, thyroid ultrasound and orbital computed tomography formed the basis of diagnosis.

This TCR was sampled from a young woman with stable Graves' hyperthyroidism. Some clones in this sample may be carry-over from other donors' samples. The specimen sequenced was peripheral blood. The chain couples TRBV27 to TRBJ2-5; 8 bases are shared with TRBD2. The CDR3 loop is CASSHGGAGTQYF. The CDR3, as DNA: TGTGCCAGCAGTCACGGGGGGGCAGGGACCCAGTACTTC.